Each of the 10 T cell receptor beta chains below was sequenced from the same sample in a study of T cell changes during pregnancy in multiple sclerosis. Data came from immunoSEQ multiplex PCR; TCRdb stores just in-frame clones and leaves some out. The table includes about 40,000 clones, roughly 90% detected once. The sequenced sample was CD8+ T cells from peripheral blood mononuclear cells, obtained before pregnancy. All receptors come from a female donor with multiple sclerosis, enrolled in a pregnancy study.

The rearrangement links TRBV15 to TRBJ2-3; D remains unclear. With 4 bases removed from V and 1 base from J, the gap between germline ends came to 3 bases. Germline lookup yields CDR1 LNHNV and CDR2 YYDKDF (reference sequence). The CDR3 runs 12 residues. The CDR3 sequence is CATSTGTDTQYF. The CDR3 bases are TGTGCCACCAGCACTGGCACAGATACGCAGTATTTT.

The V gene is TRBV28, the J gene TRBJ2-7; 12 nucleotides match TRBD2. Germline V gene lookup returns CDR1 MDHEN and CDR2 SYDVKM. The CDR3 totals 15 residues. With 6 bases clipped from V and 4 bases from J, the junction kept 7 bases outside the gene matches. CDR3 sequence: CASRRGTSGLYEQYF. CDR3 DNA: TGTGCCAGCAGACGAGGGACTAGCGGGTTATACGAGCAGTACTTC.

This clone has a single count. The chain carries TRBV28 and TRBJ2-3; tentatively, D is TRBD2 (5 bases). V gave up 5 bases and J gave up 7 bases, with 16 bases separating them. CDR1 and CDR2 (germline): MDHEN, SYDVKM. The CDR3 sequence is 14 residues long. The CDR3 spells CASSAGGGSNTQYF. The CDR3 coding sequence is TGTGCCAGCAGTGCCGGCGGCGGGTCGAATACGCAGTATTTT.

This clone was observed once. The V gene is TRBV28, the J gene TRBJ1-3; D is possibly TRBD1 (6 bases). There are 15 residues in the CDR3. V was trimmed by 5 bases and J by 2 bases, leaving 13 bases between them. Germline assignment: CDR1 MDHEN and CDR2 SYDVKM. In nucleotides, the CDR3 is TGTGCCAGCAGTCTCAGGGGTAGTACTGGAAACACCATATATTTT. Translating it yields CASSLRGSTGNTIYF.

The chain has TRBV6-1 and TRBJ2-7, with 7 bases that match TRBD2. Germline CDR1 reads MNHNS; CDR2 reads SASEGT. This CDR3 spans 14 amino acids. V dropped 3 bases and J dropped 5; count of bases not matched to a gene: 7. The CDR3 bases are TGTGCCAGCAGTGAGGGGGAGGGTCCGGACGAGCAGTACTTC. Its translation: CASSEGEGPDEQYF.

The gene calls are TRBV4-3 and TRBJ2-1, with 11 bases lining up with TRBD2. V trimming: 5 bases; J trimming: 3 bases; junction bases outside the gene matches: 3. Germline lookup yields CDR1 LGHNA and CDR2 YSLEER. The CDR3 has 15 amino acids. The CDR3 coding sequence is TGCGCCAGCAGCTACGGGACTAGCGGCTACAATGAGCAGTTCTTC. Translation: CASSYGTSGYNEQFF.

This clone was recorded once. This chain links TRBV5-8 with TRBJ2-1, with a possible D match to TRBD2 (5 bases). The germline CDR1 and CDR2 sequences are SGHTS and YDEGEE. The CDR3 runs to 11 residues. V was trimmed by 2 bases and J by 9 bases, leaving 6 bases between them. This CDR3 reads CASSFRGEQFF. The CDR3, as DNA: TGTGCCAGCAGCTTTCGGGGTGAGCAGTTCTTC.

The J gene is TRBJ2-3, the V gene TRBV27, with TRBD1 matching over 8 bases. This CDR3 contains 17 residues. Germline-derived CDR1 and CDR2 are MNHEY and SMNVEV (reference sequence). The V and J ends lost 5 bases and 1 base, in that order; junction bases with no gene match: 11. CDR3 coding DNA: TGTGCCAGCAGTCCCAGGGGGCGCATCCGGGGCACAGATACGCAGTATTTT. Translating it yields CASSPRGRIRGTDTQYF.

The genes are TRBV30 and TRBJ2-7; 10 bases match TRBD2. The CDR3 covers 14 residues. V trimming: 0 bases; J trimming: 4 bases; junction bases outside the gene matches: 3. CDR1 is GTSNPN and CDR2 is SVGIG in the germline V gene (reference sequence). CDR3 nucleotide sequence: TGTGCCTGGAGTGTACTTAGCGGGAGGTACGAGCAGTACTTC. The encoded protein is CAWSVLSGRYEQYF.

The chain employs TRBV28 and TRBJ1-1; 9 positions agree with TRBD1. This CDR3 has 13 residues. Trimming cost V 6 bases and J 7 bases; bases outside gene matches: 6. CDR1 and CDR2 from the germline V gene are MDHEN and SYDVKM. CDR3 DNA sequence: TGTGCCAGCAGAAGGGACAGGGTCCATGAAGCTTTCTTT. Protein: CASRRDRVHEAFF.